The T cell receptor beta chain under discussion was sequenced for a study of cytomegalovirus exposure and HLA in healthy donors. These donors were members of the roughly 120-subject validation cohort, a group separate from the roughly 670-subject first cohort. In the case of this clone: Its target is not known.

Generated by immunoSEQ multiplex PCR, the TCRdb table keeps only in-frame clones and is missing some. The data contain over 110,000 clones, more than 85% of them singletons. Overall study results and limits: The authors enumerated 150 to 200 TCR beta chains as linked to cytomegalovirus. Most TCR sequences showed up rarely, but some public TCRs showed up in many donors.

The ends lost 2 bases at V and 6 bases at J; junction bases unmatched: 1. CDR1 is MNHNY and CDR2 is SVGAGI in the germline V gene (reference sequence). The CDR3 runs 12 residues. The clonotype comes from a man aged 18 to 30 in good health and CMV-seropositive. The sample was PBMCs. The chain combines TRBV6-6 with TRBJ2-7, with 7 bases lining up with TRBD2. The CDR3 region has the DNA TGTGCCAGCAGTTACGGGGAGGGCGAGCAGTACTTC. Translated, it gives CASSYGEGEQYF.